This TCR beta chain was captured by sequencing in a study of T cells after yellow fever vaccination. Broader study findings: Faster peaking, at day 5 versus 15, marked a secondary response that was weaker. Only a minor proportion of clonotypes was detected across both CD4 and CD8 compartments. Reappearance after the booster was seen for most primary-vaccination clones, at 96% CD4 and 88% CD8.

The length of the CDR3 is 14 residues. The V gene lost 6 bases and the J gene lost 6 bases, with 15 bases spanning the gap. Germline V lookup: CDR1 SGHTA, CDR2 FQGNSA. This clonotype was seen a few times. Antigen unknown. One entry per CDR3 protein, called by TCRdb with MiXCR from the 5' RACE reads. The repertoire includes a few hundred thousand distinct CDR3 sequences, less than 3.5% of them detected once, and around 3% sits in the top ten. The clonotype comes from a young man who received the YFV17D yellow fever vaccine. The chain couples TRBV7-2 to TRBJ2-1; TRBD1 or TRBD2 may be the D gene (5 bases each). The sequencing used CD4+ T cells sorted from PBMCs, collected 10 days after the yellow fever booster vaccination. The CDR3 bases are TGTGCCAGCAGGGACTGGCAGGGCATCAATGAGCAGTTCTTC. This encodes CASRDWQGINEQFF.